This TCR beta chain was identified in a study of cytomegalovirus exposure and HLA in healthy donors. Nominally healthy donors were sampled, though unrecorded immune exposures were likely. With 60 Vbeta and 13 Jbeta primers, the PCR was carried out. Profiled with immunoSEQ multiplex PCR; TCRdb holds only in-frame clones, not every one. The sample has approximately 140,000 clones; just under 80% are singletons. The receptor was isolated from a man aged 30 to 45 in good health and CMV-seronegative. Material: PBMCs.

The CDR3 protein is CASSYGQRANYGYTF. CDR3 DNA sequence: TGTGCCAGCAGCTACGGACAGCGAGCTAACTATGGCTACACCTTC. The chain recombines TRBV7-9 with TRBJ1-2; a possible D gene is TRBD1 (6 bases). The CDR3 spans 15 residues. Per germline, CDR1 SEHNR and CDR2 FQNEAQ (reference sequence). Trimming shortened V by 4 bases and J by 0 bases, and 12 bases separated the two germline ends.